The 5 T cell receptor beta chains below were found in one sample sequenced in a study of identical twins. TCRdb reprocessed the 5' RACE reads via MiXCR and lists one record per CDR3 protein. This table has some 730,000 distinct CDR3 sequences, around a sixth appearing once. These sequences were also reported in another study, on T cells expressing NK-cell markers.

What was sequenced was PBMCs. The receptors shown here come from a young woman in good health.

This clonotype was counted at least ten times. V is TRBV12-3 or TRBV12-4 and J is TRBJ2-3; D remains unclear. V was trimmed by 3 bases and J by 8 bases, leaving 9 bases between them. CDR3 size: 12 residues. The CDR3 sequence is CASSFDRLTQYF. The CDR3 nucleotides are TGTGCCAGCAGTTTTGACCGACTTACGCAGTATTTT.

The chain uses TRBV29-1 and TRBJ2-1; D is perhaps TRBD1 (5 bases). The CDR3 extends over 12 amino acids. With 7 bases removed from V and 8 bases from J, the gap between germline ends came to 15 bases. Looked up from germline, CDR1 is SQVTM and CDR2 is ANQGSEA. The CDR3 here is CSGSSGRHEQFF. The CDR3 DNA reads as TGCAGCGGTTCCTCAGGGCGGCATGAGCAGTTCTTC.

The chain links TRBV28 to TRBJ1-1, with 7 bases matching TRBD1. CDR1 is MDHEN and CDR2 is SYDVKM in the germline V gene. The CDR3 loop spans 15 amino acids. The ends lost 6 bases at V and 5 bases at J; junction bases unmatched: 12. The DNA of the CDR3 is TGTGCCAGCAGACCTTTCTCAGGGGGGAGGACTGAAGCTTTCTTT. Protein sequence: CASRPFSGGRTEAFF.

This clonotype has only a few counts. The chain has TRBV11-1 and TRBJ2-1; TRBD2 aligns across 11 bases. The V segment lost 5 bases and the J segment 0 bases; nucleotides outside the gene matches: 9. Germline V lookup: CDR1 SGHAT, CDR2 FQDESV (reference sequence). This CDR3 contains 18 residues. CDR3 region: CASSPGTSGSSSYNEQFF. The CDR3 DNA follows: TGTGCCAGCAGCCCCGGGACTAGCGGTTCCAGCTCCTACAATGAGCAGTTCTTC.

The chain links TRBV12-3 or TRBV12-4 to TRBJ1-5, with 7 bases identical to TRBD1. The CDR3 runs 14 residues. V dropped 9 bases and J dropped 5; count of bases not matched to a gene: 10. The CDR3 is CASSTYQGDQPQHF. The CDR3 region has the DNA TGTGCCAGTAGCACGTACCAGGGGGATCAGCCCCAGCATTTT.